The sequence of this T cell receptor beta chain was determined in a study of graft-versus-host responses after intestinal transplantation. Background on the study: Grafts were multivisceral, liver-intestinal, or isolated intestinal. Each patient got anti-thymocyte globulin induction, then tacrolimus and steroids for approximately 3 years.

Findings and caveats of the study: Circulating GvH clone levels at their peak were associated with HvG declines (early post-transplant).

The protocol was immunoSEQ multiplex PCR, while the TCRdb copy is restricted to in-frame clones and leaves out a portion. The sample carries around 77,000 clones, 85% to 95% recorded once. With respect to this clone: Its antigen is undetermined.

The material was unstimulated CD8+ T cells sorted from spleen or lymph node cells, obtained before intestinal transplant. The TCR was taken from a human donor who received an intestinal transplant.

The CDR3 reads CASSFPGNEQYF. As DNA, the CDR3 is TGTGCCAGCAGTTTCCCAGGGAACGAGCAGTACTTC. This chain links TRBV6-5 with TRBJ2-7; tentatively, D is TRBD1 (5 bases). The CDR3 is 12 amino acids. Germline V gene data show CDR1 as MNHEY and CDR2 as SVGAGI. V lost 4 bases to trimming and J lost 5 bases, with 9 bases between them.